This TCR beta chain was captured in a study of T cells after yellow fever vaccination. Template switching by 5'RACE produced TCR cDNA, adding a universal primer site and UMIs. TCRdb fed the 5' RACE reads into MiXCR, producing one record per CDR3 protein. Seen here are hundreds of thousands of distinct CDR3 sequences, around an eighth observed once, and the top ten hold about 16%. The CDR3 extends over 11 amino acids. V shed 5 bases and J shed 5 bases, with 7 bases lying between them. CDR1 and CDR2 (germline): SGHRS, YFSETQ. V is TRBV5-1 and J is TRBJ2-5; D gene unclear. The clonotype comes from a man younger than 45 who received the YFV17D yellow fever vaccine. The sequencing used PBMCs, collected on the day of the yellow fever booster vaccination. As DNA, the CDR3 is TGCGCCAGCAGAGAGGTGGAGACCCAGTACTTC. As protein: CASREVETQYF. Filled out from reference TRBV5-1 and TRBJ2-5, the complete variable domain reads KAGVTQTPRYLIKTRGQQVTLSCSPISGHRSVSWYQQTPGQGLQFLFEYFSETQRNKGNFPGRFSGRQFSNSRSEMNVSTLELGDSALYLCASREVETQYFGPGTRLLVL.